This TCR beta chain was recovered during a study of blood T cell repertoires in COVID-19. The wider study: Donors in the United States, Italy and Spain gave samples during acute or convalescent COVID-19. PBMCs, B-cell-depleted T cells, or T cells provided the cDNA or gDNA that made up the material.

The authors' processing: Amplification of reference gene primers was used by the study to estimate nucleated cell counts. Assay used: immunoSEQ multiplex PCR; TCRdb lists only in-frame clones, some missing. That table is the source of V, J and clone size, and D and trimming were worked out from the DNA. The repertoire includes about 180,000 clones, approximately 88% of them detected once, and approximately 14% sits in the top ten. The CDR3 is 13 residues long. The junction had 8 bases not matched to a gene; V was cut back by 9 bases and J by 5 bases. The germline V gene encodes CDR1 KGHDR and CDR2 SFDVKD.

The J gene is TRBJ2-5, the V gene TRBV24-1; 7 positions agree with TRBD2. This TCR derives from a man aged 18 to 29 with active or convalescent COVID-19. Sequenced material: peripheral blood. The DNA for the CDR3 is TGTGCCACCGCCAGCGGGGCCGGGGAGACCCAGTACTTC. Translation gives CATASGAGETQYF.